Listed here are 12 T cell receptor beta chains from one sample, sequenced in a study of shared clonotypes between healthy human individuals. Clones were read by immunoSEQ multiplex PCR, and TCRdb kept only the in-frame ones, dropping some. The sample yields around 510,000 clones, 90% to 97% seen once. The sample was naive CD4+ T cells sorted from blood. Subset denoted: CD45RA+ positively selected. The receptors shown here come from a woman aged 25 to 39 in good health.

The rearrangement links TRBV5-1 to TRBJ2-7; no firm D call. The CDR3 totals 13 residues. Per the germline V gene, CDR1 is SGHRS and CDR2 is YFSETQ. V gave up 0 bases and J gave up 6 bases, with 10 bases separating them. The CDR3 here is CASSLAGFGEQYF. CDR3 coding DNA: TGCGCCAGCAGCTTGGCAGGATTCGGCGAGCAGTACTTC.

The chain links TRBV27 to TRBJ2-3; 9 nucleotides agree with TRBD2. The V gene's germline CDR1 is MNHEY and CDR2 SMNVEV (reference sequence). V lost 4 bases, J lost 10 bases, and 9 bases stayed unmatched. This CDR3 comprises 14 residues. The CDR3 loop is CASSSLSGSNAQYF. In nucleotides, the CDR3 is TGTGCCAGCAGTTCCCTTAGCGGGAGTAACGCGCAGTATTTT.

This chain links TRBV7-2 with TRBJ2-5, with 10 positions matching TRBD2. The CDR3 totals 15 residues. Germline CDR1 and CDR2: SGHTA and FQGNSA. V gave up 1 base and J gave up 2 bases; unmatched junction bases: 1. The CDR3 region is CASSLVTSGQETQYF. CDR3 bases: TGTGCCAGCAGCTTAGTGACTAGCGGGCAAGAGACCCAGTACTTC.

The V and J genes are TRBV6-1 and TRBJ1-5, with TRBD1 matching 10 bases. Trimming removed 5 bases from V and 3 bases from J; junction bases left unmatched: 4. This CDR3 contains 15 residues. In germline, CDR1 is MNHNS, CDR2 SASEGT. CDR3 loop: CASSPTGGLNQPQHF. DNA of the CDR3: TGTGCCAGCAGTCCGACAGGGGGCCTCAATCAGCCCCAGCATTTT.

J is TRBJ2-7 and V is TRBV28; 9 bases match TRBD2. Germline V gene data show CDR1 as MDHEN and CDR2 as SYDVKM. V was clipped by 6 bases and J by 3 bases; unmatched bases: 6. The CDR3 totals 14 residues. This CDR3 reads CASSVTSGNYEQYF. The DNA of the CDR3 is TGTGCCAGCAGCGTGACTAGCGGAAACTACGAGCAGTACTTC.

The genes are TRBV6-1 and TRBJ2-2, with unresolved D. V dropped 2 bases and J dropped 3 bases, with 19 bases sitting between them. The CDR3 loop spans 18 amino acids. Germline V gene data show CDR1 as MNHNS and CDR2 as SASEGT. CDR3 loop: CASSEFGTMFPDTGELFF. CDR3 nucleotide sequence: TGTGCCAGCAGTGAATTCGGTACGATGTTCCCCGACACCGGGGAGCTGTTTTTT.

This chain connects TRBV5-1 to TRBJ2-1, with TRBD1 as a possible D gene (5 bases). The length of the CDR3 is 18 residues. The V gene's germline CDR1 is SGHRS and CDR2 YFSETQ. V lost 4 bases to trimming and J lost 0 bases, with 20 bases between them. The CDR3 loop reads CASSPYLPGDSSYNEQFF. DNA of the CDR3: TGCGCCAGCAGCCCTTACCTCCCCGGTGACAGCTCCTACAATGAGCAGTTCTTC.

The chain links TRBV19 to TRBJ1-2; maybe TRBD1 (5 bases). Germline CDR1 and CDR2: LNHDA and SQIVND (reference sequence). V lost 3 bases and J lost 8, with 7 bases in between. The CDR3 loop spans 11 amino acids. The CDR3 sequence is CASSIGDGYTF. CDR3 in DNA: TGTGCCAGTAGTATCGGGGACGGCTACACCTTC.

In DNA, the CDR3 is TGTGCCAGCAGTACTAACCGGGACAGGATTTCTCAGCCCCAGCATTTT. This encodes CASSTNRDRISQPQHF. This chain uses TRBV2 with TRBJ1-5; 8 nucleotides match TRBD1. CDR1 is SNHLY, CDR2 FYNNEI, per germline. Trimming cost V 5 bases and J 6 bases; bases outside gene matches: 12. The CDR3 contains 16 residues.

The chain has TRBV10-1 and TRBJ2-1; 7 bases fit TRBD2. J gave up 3 bases and V 5 bases, and 7 bases lay outside the gene matches. CDR3 length equals 15 residues. The germline CDR1 and CDR2 sequences are WNHNN and SYGVQD (reference sequence). The CDR3 spells CASSSRTSVYNEQFF. CDR3 bases: TGCGCCAGCAGTAGTAGAACTAGCGTCTACAATGAGCAGTTCTTC.

This rearrangement joins TRBV28 to TRBJ1-2, with TRBD1 matching 8 bases. With 6 bases clipped from V and 0 bases from J, the junction kept 9 bases outside the gene matches. Germline V gene sequence: CDR1 MDHEN, CDR2 SYDVKM. The CDR3 loop spans 16 amino acids. The CDR3 DNA follows: TGTGCCAGCAGACCAGGGGGCTTCGGGACTAACTATGGCTACACCTTC. This gives the protein CASRPGGFGTNYGYTF.

This clone appeared a few times. The rearrangement links TRBV6-6 to TRBJ1-5, with D perhaps matching TRBD1 (5 bases). The CDR3 contains 15 residues. The V end lost 0 bases, the J end lost 3 bases, and 9 bases lay between the germline ends. Germline loops: CDR1 MNHNY, CDR2 SVGAGI (reference sequence). DNA for the CDR3: TGTGCCAGCAGTTACTCGGAGGGGTACAATCAGCCCCAGCATTTT. Amino acids: CASSYSEGYNQPQHF.